This T cell receptor beta chain was identified during a study of T-cell reconstitution after alpha-beta-depleted transplantation in children. Study outcomes and limitations: Several hundred expanded graft clones reportedly supplied alpha-beta T cells about two months after transplant. When one year had passed after transplant, most T-cell counts and diversity came from newly produced T cells. For some patients, TCRbeta diversity was high at day 60 because of recipient T cells and thymic progenitors that survived.

In this sample, this clonotype turned up many times. As yet, its antigen is unknown. Preparation of the TCRbeta library used unique molecular identifiers. TCRdb redid the calling of the PCR reads with MiXCR, one entry per CDR3 protein. The sample lists roughly 670,000 distinct CDR3 sequences; around 14% were seen once. The sequence came from a girl aged 2-9 years with congenital amegakaryocytic thrombocytopenia, due to receive a stem cell transplant. The input for sequencing was PBMCs, taken before TCRalphabeta/CD19-depleted stem cell transplant.

The CDR3 reads CSARDLTETDTQYF. For the CDR3, the DNA is TGCAGTGCTAGAGATCTTACGGAAACAGATACGCAGTATTTT. The chain employs TRBV20-1 and TRBJ2-3; D is undetermined. V shed 0 bases and J shed 3 bases, with 10 bases lying between them. The CDR3 consists of 14 residues. Germline assignment: CDR1 DFQATT and CDR2 SNEGSKA (reference sequence).